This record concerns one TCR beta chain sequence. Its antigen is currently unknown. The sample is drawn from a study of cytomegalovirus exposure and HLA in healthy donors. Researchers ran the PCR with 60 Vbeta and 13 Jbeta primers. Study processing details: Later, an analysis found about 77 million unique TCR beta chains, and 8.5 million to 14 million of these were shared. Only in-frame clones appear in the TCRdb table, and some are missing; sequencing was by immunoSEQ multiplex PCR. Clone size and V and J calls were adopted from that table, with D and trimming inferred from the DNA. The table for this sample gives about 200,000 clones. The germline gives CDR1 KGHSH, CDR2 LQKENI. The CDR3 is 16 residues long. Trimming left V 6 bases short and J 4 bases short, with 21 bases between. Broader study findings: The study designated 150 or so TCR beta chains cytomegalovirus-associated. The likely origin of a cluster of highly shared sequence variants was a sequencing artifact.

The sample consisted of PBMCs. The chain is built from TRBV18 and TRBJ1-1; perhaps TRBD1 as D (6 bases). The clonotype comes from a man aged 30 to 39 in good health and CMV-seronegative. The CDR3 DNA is TGTGCCAGCTCCGACCAGGAGGACAGAGGCGTCACTGAAGCTTTCTTT. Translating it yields CASSDQEDRGVTEAFF.